This TCR beta chain was captured in a study of T cell changes during pregnancy in multiple sclerosis. The V gene's germline CDR1 is SEHNR and CDR2 FQNEAQ (reference sequence). Germline trimming cut 5 bases from V and 7 bases from J; bases unmatched to any gene: 9. The CDR3 contains 16 residues. Measured with immunoSEQ multiplex PCR; TCRdb has only the in-frame clones, and not every one. The sample records around 16,000 clones, 83% being singletons. The rearrangement links TRBV7-9 to TRBJ2-1, with TRBD2 identical over 12 bases. This clonotype was sampled from a female donor in good health, enrolled as a control in a pregnancy study. The sequencing used CD8+ T cells from peripheral blood mononuclear cells, collected after pregnancy. The CDR3 reads CASSPGGLAGGNEQFF. The CDR3 nucleotides are TGTGCCAGCAGCCCCGGAGGTCTAGCGGGAGGGAATGAGCAGTTCTTC.